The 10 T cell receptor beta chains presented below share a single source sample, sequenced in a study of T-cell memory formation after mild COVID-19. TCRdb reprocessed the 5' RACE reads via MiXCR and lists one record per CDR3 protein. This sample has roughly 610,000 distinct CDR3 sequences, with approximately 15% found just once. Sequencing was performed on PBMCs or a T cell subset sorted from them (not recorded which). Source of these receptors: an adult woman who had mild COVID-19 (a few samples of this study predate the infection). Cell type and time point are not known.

This CDR3 reads CASSIRQGLEAFF. The CDR3 region has the DNA TGCGCCAGCAGCATACGACAGGGTTTGGAAGCTTTCTTT. The chain employs TRBV5-1 and TRBJ1-1; TRBD1 matches at 7 bases. CDR3 length: 13 residues. Per the germline V gene, CDR1 is SGHRS and CDR2 is YFSETQ. V was clipped by 4 bases and J by 8 bases; unmatched bases: 8.

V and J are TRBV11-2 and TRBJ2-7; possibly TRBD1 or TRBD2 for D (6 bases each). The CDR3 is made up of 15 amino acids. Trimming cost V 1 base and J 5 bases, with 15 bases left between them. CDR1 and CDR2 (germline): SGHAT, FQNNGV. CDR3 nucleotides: TGTGCCAGCAGCTTAGGCGGGACACCGGGACACGAGCAGTACTTC. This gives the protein CASSLGGTPGHEQYF.

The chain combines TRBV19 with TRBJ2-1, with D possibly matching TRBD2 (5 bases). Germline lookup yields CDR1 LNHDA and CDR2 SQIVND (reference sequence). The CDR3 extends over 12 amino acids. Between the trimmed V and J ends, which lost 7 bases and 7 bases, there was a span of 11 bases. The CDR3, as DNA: TGTGCCAGTACTGAGGGTCCTAATGAGCAGTTCTTC. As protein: CASTEGPNEQFF.

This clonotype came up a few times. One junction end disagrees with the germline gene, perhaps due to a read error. Written as DNA, the CDR3 is TGTGCCAGTAGAATAGCAGGGGGTCCGGCAGATACGCAGTATTTT. This codes for CASRIAGGPADTQYF. This rearrangement joins TRBV19 to TRBJ2-3; 7 nucleotides agree with TRBD1. The germline V gene encodes CDR1 LNHDA and CDR2 SQIVND (reference sequence). This CDR3 has 15 residues. Supplemented by reference TRBV19 and TRBJ2-3, the full variable domain reads DGGITQSPKYLFRKEGQNVTLSCEQNLNHDAMYWYRQDPGQGLRLIYYSQIVNDFQKGDIAEGYSVSREKKESFPLTVTSAQKNPTAFYLCASRIAGGPADTQYFGPGTRLTVL.

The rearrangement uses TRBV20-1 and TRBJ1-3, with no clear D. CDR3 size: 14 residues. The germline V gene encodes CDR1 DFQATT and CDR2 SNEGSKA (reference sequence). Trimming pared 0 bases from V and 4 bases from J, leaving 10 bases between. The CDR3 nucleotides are TGCAGTGCTAGAGATCACTATTCGGGAAACACCATATATTTT. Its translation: CSARDHYSGNTIYF.

CDR3 nucleotides: TGTGCCAGCAGTTACCGGGACACCCGCTCCTACGAGCAGTACTTC. Residues: CASSYRDTRSYEQYF. The rearrangement links TRBV6-5 to TRBJ2-7; possible D gene TRBD1, 6 bases. The CDR3 is made up of 15 amino acids. Looked up from germline, CDR1 is MNHEY and CDR2 is SVGAGI. With 2 bases removed from V and 0 bases from J, the gap between germline ends came to 11 bases.

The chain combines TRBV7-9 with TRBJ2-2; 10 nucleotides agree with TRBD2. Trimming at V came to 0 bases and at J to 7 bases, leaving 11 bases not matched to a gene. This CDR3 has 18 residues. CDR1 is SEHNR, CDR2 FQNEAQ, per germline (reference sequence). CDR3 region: CASSLAPQREGRGGELFF. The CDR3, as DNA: TGTGCCAGCAGCTTAGCCCCCCAGCGGGAGGGCCGTGGCGGGGAGCTGTTTTTT.

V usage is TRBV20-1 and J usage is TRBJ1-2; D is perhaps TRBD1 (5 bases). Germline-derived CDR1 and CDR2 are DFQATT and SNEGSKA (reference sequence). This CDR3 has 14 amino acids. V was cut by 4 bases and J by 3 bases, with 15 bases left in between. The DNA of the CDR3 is TGCAGTGCTATTTACCGGGACCAGGACTATGGCTACACCTTC. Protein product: CSAIYRDQDYGYTF.

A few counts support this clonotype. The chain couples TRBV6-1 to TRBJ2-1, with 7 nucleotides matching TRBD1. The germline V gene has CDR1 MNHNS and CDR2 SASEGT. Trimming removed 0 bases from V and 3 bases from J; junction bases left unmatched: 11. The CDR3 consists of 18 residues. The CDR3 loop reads CASSEASITGVIYNEQFF. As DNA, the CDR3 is TGTGCCAGCAGTGAAGCGTCGATTACAGGGGTTATCTACAATGAGCAGTTCTTC.

CDR3 in DNA: TGCGCCAGCAGCTTGGGCCAGACTAGCTGGTCCTACAATGAGCAGTTCTTC. Translating it yields CASSLGQTSWSYNEQFF. V is TRBV5-1 and J is TRBJ2-1; 7 nucleotides agree with TRBD2. This CDR3 has 17 amino acids. Losses at the gene ends were 0 bases for V and 1 base for J; bases not matched to a gene: 7. Germline V gene lookup returns CDR1 SGHRS and CDR2 YFSETQ.